This TCR beta chain was sequenced during a study of T cell changes during pregnancy in multiple sclerosis. The V gene's germline CDR1 is SGHTA and CDR2 FQGTGA. This CDR3 comprises 14 residues. With 5 bases clipped from V and 5 bases from J, the junction kept 7 bases outside the gene matches. Generated by immunoSEQ multiplex PCR, the TCRdb table keeps only in-frame clones and is missing some. The repertoire includes more than 90,000 clones, about 92% of them detected once, and about 1.5% sits in the top ten. The sample consisted of peripheral blood, taken in the first trimester of pregnancy. This chain joins TRBV7-3 and TRBJ2-7, with 9 positions matching TRBD2. The clonotype comes from a female donor with multiple sclerosis, enrolled in a pregnancy study. The CDR3 is CASSRGGGRDEQYF. The CDR3 bases are TGTGCCAGCAGCCGAGGAGGCGGGAGGGACGAGCAGTACTTC.